The rows below give T cell receptor beta chains drawn from one sample of a study of cytomegalovirus exposure and HLA in healthy donors. Clones were sequenced by immunoSEQ multiplex PCR, and TCRdb holds only the in-frame ones, with some missing. The table includes about 130,000 clones, approximately 80% detected once. Sequencing used PBMCs. The receptors were sampled from a man aged 50-60 years in good health and CMV-seronegative. Each CDR3 is given with its conserved first and last residue. A D gene is named only where the DNA matches it firmly. Not every row has a clone size; where given, it reads once, few, many or a size class.

D gene	V gene	J gene	clone size	CDR3 protein	CDR3 DNA
TRBD1	TRBV5-1	TRBJ2-6	NA	CASSDDRAGANVLTF	TGCGCCAGCAGCGATGACAGGGCTGGGGCCAACGTCCTGACTTTC
NA	TRBV30	TRBJ1-2	NA	CAWAGQTAYGYTF	TGTGCCTGGGCCGGACAGACCGCCTATGGCTACACCTTC
NA	TRBV5-1	TRBJ2-5	NA	CASSLAVQGSPTQYF	TGCGCCAGCAGCTTGGCCGTGCAGGGCTCCCCGACCCAGTACTTC
TRBD1	TRBV13	TRBJ2-2	NA	CASRRWNRGSGELFF	TGTGCCAGCAGACGTTGGAACAGGGGAAGCGGGGAGCTGTTTTTT
TRBD1	TRBV18	TRBJ2-5	NA	CASSLGQGKETQYF	TGTGCCAGCTCACTCGGACAGGGGAAAGAGACCCAGTACTTC
NA	TRBV28	TRBJ1-5	NA	CASTDTLPNQPQHF	TGTGCCAGCACGGACACCCTGCCGAATCAGCCCCAGCATTTT
NA	TRBV5-6	TRBJ2-1	NA	CASSLSQGRYNEQFF	TGTGCCAGCAGCTTGAGCCAGGGTAGGTACAATGAGCAGTTCTTC
TRBD1	TRBV7-9	TRBJ2-2	NA	CASSSNRGETGELFF	TGTGCCAGCAGCTCGAACAGGGGGGAAACCGGGGAGCTGTTTTTT
NA	TRBV18	TRBJ1-2	NA	CASSPVGHDVVGGYGYTF	TGTGCCAGCTCACCTGTAGGACACGACGTCGTGGGCGGCTATGGCTACACCTTC
NA	TRBV28	TRBJ2-1	NA	CASSLGSQVYNEQFF	TGTGCCAGCAGTTTGGGGAGTCAGGTCTACAATGAGCAGTTCTTC
TRBD1	TRBV2	TRBJ1-5	NA	CASSDRDRHQPQHF	TGTGCCAGCAGCGACCGGGACAGACATCAGCCCCAGCATTTT
TRBD1	TRBV5-1	TRBJ1-1	once	CASSYDRGDTEAFF	TGCGCCAGCAGCTATGACAGGGGGGACACTGAAGCTTTCTTT
NA	TRBV7-9	TRBJ1-1	NA	CASSLGANTEAFF	TGTGCCAGCAGCTTAGGGGCGAACACTGAAGCTTTCTTT
NA	TRBV7-2	TRBJ2-7	NA	CASSLHAGAYEQYF	TGTGCCAGCAGCTTACACGCCGGGGCCTACGAGCAGTACTTC
NA	TRBV6-1	TRBJ1-2	NA	CASSEGAGAGYTF	TGTGCCAGCAGTGAGGGGGCAGGGGCTGGCTACACCTTC
NA	TRBV7-2	TRBJ2-7	NA	CASGAEGAGSYEQYF	TGTGCCAGCGGGGCGGAGGGGGCAGGATCCTACGAGCAGTACTTC
NA	TRBV7-2	TRBJ2-7	NA	CASSLVATYPAYEQYF	TGTGCCAGCAGCTTAGTCGCGACTTATCCCGCCTACGAGCAGTACTTC
TRBD1	TRBV28	TRBJ2-5	NA	CASSWGGTGGLETQYF	TGTGCCAGCAGCTGGGGCGGGACAGGAGGTCTGGAGACCCAGTACTTC
NA	TRBV28	TRBJ1-5	NA	CASRPQNAGNQPQHF	TGTGCCAGCAGGCCCCAGAACGCCGGGAATCAGCCCCAGCATTTT
TRBD2	TRBV6-1	TRBJ2-7	NA	CASSEGLAGAYEQYF	TGTGCCAGCAGCGAGGGACTAGCGGGAGCCTACGAGCAGTACTTC
NA	TRBV7-9	TRBJ1-1	NA	CASSLLGDTEAFF	TGTGCCAGCAGCTTGCTTGGAGACACTGAAGCTTTCTTT
NA	TRBV27	TRBJ1-3	NA	CASSPGNSGNTIYF	TGTGCCAGCAGTCCGGGGAACTCTGGAAACACCATATATTTT
TRBD1	TRBV2	TRBJ2-7	NA	CASSEASSTGYKYF	TGTGCCAGCAGTGAAGCGAGTTCGACAGGGTATAAGTACTTC
NA	TRBV29-1	TRBJ2-3	NA	CSARRVSQYF	TGCAGCGCCCGCCGGGTCTCCCAGTATTTT
NA	TRBV6-5	TRBJ1-4	NA	CASSVRENEKLFF	TGTGCCAGCAGTGTTCGCGAGAATGAAAAACTGTTTTTT
TRBD2	TRBV19	TRBJ2-1	NA	CASSIGLAGGEQFF	TGTGCCAGTAGTATCGGCCTAGCGGGCGGGGAGCAGTTCTTC
NA	TRBV15	TRBJ2-1	NA	CATSRSYTAEIYNEQFF	TGTGCCACCAGCAGGTCCTACACGGCGGAAATCTACAATGAGCAGTTCTTC
TRBD2	TRBV5-4	TRBJ2-1	few	CASSSPGLAIESSYNEQFF	TGTGCCAGCAGCTCCCCGGGACTAGCGATAGAGAGCTCCTACAATGAGCAGTTCTTC
TRBD1	TRBV6-4	TRBJ1-1	NA	CASSDAGQALNTEAFF	TGTGCCAGCAGTGACGCAGGACAGGCCTTGAACACTGAAGCTTTCTTT
NA	TRBV28	TRBJ2-5	NA	CASSLQRGVGETQYF	TGTGCCAGCAGTTTACAACGCGGGGTAGGCGAGACCCAGTACTTC
NA	TRBV11-2	TRBJ2-3	NA	CASIKDSYTDTQYF	TGTGCCAGCATCAAGGACAGCTACACAGATACGCAGTATTTT
NA	TRBV6-5	TRBJ1-2	once	CASSYSFGAKYGYTF	TGTGCCAGCAGTTACTCGTTTGGGGCGAAGTATGGCTACACCTTC
TRBD1	TRBV29-1	TRBJ2-1	NA	CSVGQANEQFF	TGCAGCGTCGGACAGGCCAATGAGCAGTTCTTC
NA	TRBV28	TRBJ1-2	NA	CASSSGGQRYGYTF	TGTGCCAGCAGTTCCGGGGGGCAGAGATATGGCTACACCTTC
TRBD2	TRBV15	TRBJ2-3	many	CATSRVLLAGGTDTQYF	TGTGCCACCAGCAGGGTATTACTAGCGGGAGGCACAGATACGCAGTATTTT
TRBD1	TRBV5-1	TRBJ2-7	NA	CASSLAGTAYEQYF	TGCGCCAGCAGCTTGGCTGGGACAGCCTACGAGCAGTACTTC